This note documents a single T cell receptor beta chain sequence. Its matching antigen is unknown. Amplification targeted TCR beta CDR3 regions from RNA transcripts. The HTBI primer set drove a first-round RT-PCR of the TCR CDR3. TCRdb passed the multiplex PCR reads through MiXCR, listing each CDR3 protein once. The sample contains around 520,000 distinct CDR3 sequences, roughly 24% of which appear only once. This record comes from a study of T cells in Graves' hyperthyroidism and ophthalmopathy. Enrolled ophthalmopathy patients presented with a Clinical Activity Score of at least 3, a NOSPECS grade of at least 4, and disease duration under 3 months. Uncontrolled infection, other autoimmune disease, pregnancy or lactation barred patients from enrollment. The CDR3 consists of 13 residues. Germline CDR1 LGHNA, CDR2 YSLEER. Trimming cost V 3 bases and J 5 bases, with 10 bases left between them. Overall study findings and caveats: It was a median around seven months before onset that the model predicted ophthalmopathy. Most thyroid clonotypes that were expanded above 0.001 also turned up in blood.

The TCR comes from a woman in her 30s with Graves' ophthalmopathy. Sequenced sample: blood. The chain links TRBV4-3 to TRBJ1-1; D is ambiguous. CDR3 in DNA: TGCGCCAGCAGCCAGTCCATCGGTACTGAAGCTTTCTTT. Its translation: CASSQSIGTEAFF.